These 27 T cell receptor beta chains originate from one sample sequenced in a study of Graves' ophthalmopathy and Graves' hyperthyroidism. Transcripts of RNA were the source for amplifying TCR beta CDR3 regions. The authors performed first-round RT-PCR with HTBI primers and then a second-round multiplex PCR. Using its own MiXCR run on the multiplex PCR reads, TCRdb lists one record per CDR3 protein. The data contain over a million distinct CDR3 sequences, approximately 35% of them singletons. Sequenced sample: peripheral blood or thyroid tissue (not recorded which). These receptors all come from an adult man with Graves' hyperthyroidism.

This clonotype was seen repeatedly, ten times or more. J is TRBJ1-2 and V is TRBV9; a possible D gene is TRBD1 (6 bases). There are 14 residues in the CDR3. Germline CDR1 and CDR2: SGDLS and YYNGEE. V was cut by 7 bases and J by 8 bases, with 21 bases left in between. CDR3 in DNA: TGTGCCAGCCGCCTTGGGGGCCGTGGCCGAGGCTACACCTTC. Translation gives CASRLGGRGRGYTF.

The V call is TRBV2, the J call TRBJ2-7, with TRBD2 as a possible D gene (5 bases). Trimming removed 8 bases from V and 4 bases from J, with 18 bases in between. Germline V lookup: CDR1 SNHLY, CDR2 FYNNEI. The CDR3 runs to 14 residues. The CDR3 DNA follows: TGTGCCAGCCAAGGACTTCTCCGAACTTACGAGCAGTACTTC. This sequence encodes CASQGLLRTYEQYF. Combining the CDR3 with reference TRBV2 and TRBJ2-7 gives the whole variable domain EPEVTQTPSHQVTQMGQEVILRCVPISNHLYFYWYRQILGQKVEFLVSFYNNEISEKSEIFDDQFSVERPDGSNFTLKIRSTKLEDSAMYFCASQGLLRTYEQYFGPGTRLTVT.

V and J are TRBV9 and TRBJ2-7; 9 bases line up with TRBD1. Germline V gene data show CDR1 as SGDLS and CDR2 as YYNGEE. The CDR3 is made up of 17 amino acids. V shed 5 bases, J shed 6 bases, and the junction held 18 bases outside the gene matches. CDR3 bases: TGTGCCAGCAGTCCGGGGTTACTCCGGGACAGGGCCACCGAGCAGTACTTC. It codes for CASSPGLLRDRATEQYF.

At least ten counts were recorded for this clonotype. The J gene is TRBJ2-7, the V gene TRBV7-8; D gene unclear. Germline CDR1 is SGHVS and CDR2 is FQNEAQ. This CDR3 contains 15 residues. The germline V and J ends were trimmed by 5 bases and 2 bases, with 16 bases remaining between them. The CDR3 spells CASSPIGTAPYEQYF. CDR3 in DNA: TGTGCCAGCAGCCCTATCGGAACGGCCCCCTACGAGCAGTACTTC.

This clonotype has more than one count but fewer than ten. Written as DNA, the CDR3 is TGTGCCAGCATGCACTCCTATAATTCACCCCTCCACTTT. It specifies CASMHSYNSPLHF. The rearrangement links TRBV27 to TRBJ1-6, with D uncertain. Germline assignment: CDR1 MNHEY and CDR2 SMNVEV (reference sequence). The CDR3 has 13 amino acids. V lost 7 bases and J 0 bases, leaving 4 bases between the germline ends.

This clonotype was recorded a few times. The chain has TRBV12-3 or TRBV12-4 and TRBJ2-7; 7 bases are a match to TRBD2. CDR3 length equals 16 residues. The junction had 12 bases not matched to a gene; V was cut back by 1 base and J by 6 bases. The CDR3 here is CASSLGGAGVRGEQYF. Written as DNA, the CDR3 is TGTGCCAGCAGTTTAGGGGGCGCGGGAGTTCGGGGCGAGCAGTACTTC.

V is TRBV11-2 and J is TRBJ2-5; D is uncertain. Germline V gives CDR1 SGHAT, CDR2 FQNNGV. The CDR3 sequence is 12 residues long. The CDR3 region is CARLEYQETQYF. CDR3 DNA sequence: TGTGCTAGGTTAGAGTACCAAGAGACCCAGTACTTC.

This clonotype was seen at least ten times. The V and J genes are TRBV5-1 and TRBJ2-7; tentative D call: TRBD1 (5 bases). This CDR3 comprises 15 residues. V lost 7 bases, J lost 1 base, and 18 bases lay in between. Germline V gene lookup returns CDR1 SGHRS and CDR2 YFSETQ. The CDR3 spells CASRLLSDKSYEQYF. In nucleotides, the CDR3 is TGCGCCAGCCGACTCTTATCGGACAAATCCTACGAGCAGTACTTC.

This clonotype was observed a few times. V gene TRBV20-1 combines with J gene TRBJ1-3, with TRBD1 matching 7 bases. CDR1 and CDR2 from the germline V gene are DFQATT and SNEGSKA (reference sequence). This CDR3 has 16 residues. With 6 bases clipped from V and 0 bases from J, the junction kept 11 bases outside the gene matches. CDR3: CSARTGTADSGNTIYF. In DNA, the CDR3 is TGCAGTGCCAGGACCGGGACAGCTGACTCTGGAAACACCATATATTTT.

This clonotype was counted a few times. At one boundary the junction diverges from the germline segment, which might be a read error. This chain connects TRBV5-4 to TRBJ1-4; weak D call: TRBD1 (5 bases). The CDR3 has 11 amino acids. Germline V CDR1 and CDR2: SGHNT, YYREEE (reference sequence). CDR3 amino acids: CASSFPSGQYF. In nucleotides, the CDR3 is TGTGCCAGCAGCTTCCCGTCGGGGCAATATTTT.

CDR3 nucleotide sequence: TGCAGTGTTCGCCAACCCGGGGGGGGCGGCTACACCTTC. Translated: CSVRQPGGGGYTF. This sequence joins TRBV20-1 and TRBJ1-2, with a possible D match to TRBD1 (6 bases). Germline CDR1 is DFQATT and CDR2 is SNEGSKA (reference sequence). Trimming removed 7 bases from V and 8 bases from J, with 20 bases in between. The CDR3 length is 13 residues.

This clonotype was found many times. This chain joins TRBV20-1 and TRBJ1-6; D gene ambiguous. From germline, CDR1 is DFQATT and CDR2 SNEGSKA (reference sequence). This CDR3 has 17 residues. V gave up 0 bases and J gave up 5 bases, with 17 bases separating them. The CDR3 reads CSARDKSRAPNNSPLHF. CDR3 bases: TGCAGTGCTAGAGATAAGTCCCGGGCCCCGAATAATTCACCCCTCCACTTT.

Regarding this clonotype: No conserved phenylalanine or tryptophan ends this CDR3, so it is likely a read error. Because the CDR3's place on the DNA is in doubt, the DNA is left out and the CDR3 is given as listed by TCRdb. The chain is built from TRBV7-9 and TRBJ2-5. Germline CDR1 reads SEHNR; CDR2 reads FQNEAQ (reference sequence). The CDR3 has 12 residues if both end residues are counted. The CDR3 loop is CASSSHLGPKYT.

The CDR3 bases are TGTGCCATCAGTACAGCCGATAGCAATCAGCCCCAGCATTTT. It is translated as CAISTADSNQPQHF. The chain couples TRBV10-3 to TRBJ1-5; D uncertain. The CDR3 has 14 amino acids. V lost 5 bases to trimming and J lost 0 bases, with 8 bases between them. Germline V gene sequence: CDR1 ENHRY, CDR2 SYGVKD.

This clonotype has at least ten counts. The rearrangement links TRBV13 to TRBJ2-5; D is undetermined. With 2 bases removed from V and 2 bases from J, the gap between germline ends came to 9 bases. This CDR3 is built from 14 residues. Germline V lookup: CDR1 PRHDT, CDR2 FYEKMQ (reference sequence). CDR3: CASSLTGQQETQYF. The CDR3 coding sequence is TGTGCCAGCAGCTTAACCGGGCAACAAGAGACCCAGTACTTC.

Turning to this clonotype: Just one base apart from a much larger clone, this may be a read error. The chain joins TRBV5-4 to TRBJ2-7; D is uncertain. Trimming removed 3 bases from V and 6 bases from J, with 16 bases in between. CDR3 length: 14 amino acids. Germline CDR1 SGHNT, CDR2 YYREEE (reference sequence). CDR3 loop: CASSYLQRIGEQYF. The CDR3 DNA reads TGTGCCAGCAGCTACCTACAGAGAATTGGCGAGCAGTACTTC.

This clonotype appeared a few times. J is TRBJ1-3 and V is TRBV5-4, with TRBD1 matching over 9 bases. Looked up from germline, CDR1 is SGHNT and CDR2 is YYREEE (reference sequence). Trimming took 3 bases from V and 4 from J; bases not matched to a gene: 5. The CDR3 length is 15 residues. Here the CDR3 DNA reads TGTGCCAGCAGCTACGGGACAGGGATCGGAAACACCATATATTTT. This sequence encodes CASSYGTGIGNTIYF.

This clonotype has a count of ten or more. This chain connects TRBV10-2 to TRBJ2-7; 10 bases align to TRBD1. This CDR3 is built from 15 residues. Germline CDR1 is WSHSY and CDR2 is SAAADI. With V trimmed by 6 bases and J by 3 bases, 8 bases remained unmatched. This CDR3 is CASSQPGQGIYEQYF. CDR3 bases: TGCGCCAGCAGCCAGCCGGGACAGGGGATCTACGAGCAGTACTTC.

The rearrangement joins TRBV12-5 to TRBJ1-1; D perhaps matches TRBD1 (5 bases). The CDR3 is 16 residues long. Trimming shortened V by 1 base and J by 2 bases, and 14 bases separated the two germline ends. Germline V gene sequence: CDR1 LGHNT, CDR2 FRNRAP. DNA for the CDR3: TGTGCTAGTGGTTTGGACCTTCGAGGGGCAAACACTGAAGCTTTCTTT. Residues: CASGLDLRGANTEAFF.

This clonotype was observed a handful of times. The genes are TRBV7-2 and TRBJ2-2, with D tentatively TRBD1 or TRBD2 (5 bases each). Germline V lookup: CDR1 SGHTA, CDR2 FQGNSA. The length of the CDR3 is 15 residues. The V and J ends lost 4 bases and 4 bases respectively, with 13 bases between them. Here the CDR3 DNA reads TGTGCCAGCAGCTCCGGGACGGGAACCACCGGGGAGCTGTTTTTT. This sequence encodes CASSSGTGTTGELFF.

The gene calls are TRBV7-2 and TRBJ2-5; 14 nucleotides match TRBD2. The CDR3 length is 18 residues. The germline V gene encodes CDR1 SGHTA and CDR2 FQGNSA. V lost 9 bases to trimming and J lost 2 bases; unmatched junction nucleotides: 14. For the CDR3, the DNA is TGTGCCAGTAGTAGCGGGACTAGCGGGGGCCTTTTACAAGAGACCCAGTACTTC. This codes for CASSSGTSGGLLQETQYF.

In its sample, this clonotype was seen a few times. A much larger clonotype is one base distant, so this may be a read error. This chain uses TRBV10-2 with TRBJ1-5, with D possibly matching TRBD1 (5 bases). The germline gives CDR1 WSHSY, CDR2 SAAADI. The CDR3 sequence is 14 residues long. The ends were cut back, 0 bases at V and 6 bases at J, with 9 bases in the middle. The CDR3 spells CASSESNRIQPQHF. The CDR3 nucleotides read TGCGCCAGCAGTGAGTCGAACAGGATTCAGCCCCAGCATTTT.

This clonotype was counted at least ten times. The gene calls are TRBV5-1 and TRBJ1-6; D perhaps matches TRBD1 (6 bases). Germline lookup yields CDR1 SGHRS and CDR2 YFSETQ. This CDR3 contains 16 residues. V lost 3 bases and J lost 0, with 10 bases in between. The DNA of the CDR3 is TGCGCCAGCAGCTCGGACAGCAGCTCCTATAATTCACCCCTCCACTTT. Encoded protein: CASSSDSSSYNSPLHF.

The genes are TRBV4-3 and TRBJ2-7, with TRBD1 identical over 8 bases. The CDR3 runs to 17 residues. Germline-derived CDR1 and CDR2 are LGHNA and YSLEER. J gave up 2 bases and V 0 bases, and 9 bases lay outside the gene matches. The DNA of the CDR3 is TGCGCCAGCAGCCAAGAGGCGAGGACAGGGATAACCTACGAGCAGTACTTC. Amino acids: CASSQEARTGITYEQYF.

Remarks on this clonotype: No conserved phenylalanine or tryptophan ends this CDR3, so it is likely a read error. The rearrangement joins TRBV20-1 to TRBJ2-7, with D possibly matching TRBD2 (6 bases). The CDR3 consists of 16 residues. From germline, CDR1 is DFQATT and CDR2 SNEGSKA (reference sequence). V shed 6 bases and J shed 4 bases, with 25 bases lying between them. This CDR3 is CSATWRRLGGTYEQYL. DNA for the CDR3: TGCAGTGCCACCTGGAGACGACTAGGTGGAACTTACGAGCAGTACCTC.

This clonotype was observed many times. This sequence joins TRBV12-3 or TRBV12-4 and TRBJ1-1; D is perhaps TRBD1 (5 bases). V shed 6 bases and J shed 2 bases, with 19 bases lying between them. The CDR3 consists of 16 residues. The CDR3 DNA reads as TGTGCCAGCAGCCTGCTCTCAGGGAAATCTAACACTGAAGCTTTCTTT. Translating gives CASSLLSGKSNTEAFF.

This clonotype was seen more than once but under ten times. The chain is built from TRBV5-5 and TRBJ1-2; the match to TRBD1 covers 7 bases. Germline V CDR1 and CDR2: SGHKS, YYEKEE (reference sequence). This CDR3 is built from 17 residues. With V trimmed by 4 bases and J by 4 bases, 16 bases remained unmatched. CDR3: CASSPLPGQISSYGYTF. DNA for the CDR3: TGTGCCAGCAGCCCGTTACCGGGACAGATATCCTCCTATGGCTACACCTTC. The full variable domain, in which reference TRBV5-5 and TRBJ1-2 provide the parts outside the CDR3, is DAGVTQSPTHLIKTRGQQVTLRCSPISGHKSVSWYQQVLGQGPQFIFQYYEKEERGRGNFPDRFSARQFPNYSSELNVNALLLGDSALYLCASSPLPGQISSYGYTFGSGTRLTVV.